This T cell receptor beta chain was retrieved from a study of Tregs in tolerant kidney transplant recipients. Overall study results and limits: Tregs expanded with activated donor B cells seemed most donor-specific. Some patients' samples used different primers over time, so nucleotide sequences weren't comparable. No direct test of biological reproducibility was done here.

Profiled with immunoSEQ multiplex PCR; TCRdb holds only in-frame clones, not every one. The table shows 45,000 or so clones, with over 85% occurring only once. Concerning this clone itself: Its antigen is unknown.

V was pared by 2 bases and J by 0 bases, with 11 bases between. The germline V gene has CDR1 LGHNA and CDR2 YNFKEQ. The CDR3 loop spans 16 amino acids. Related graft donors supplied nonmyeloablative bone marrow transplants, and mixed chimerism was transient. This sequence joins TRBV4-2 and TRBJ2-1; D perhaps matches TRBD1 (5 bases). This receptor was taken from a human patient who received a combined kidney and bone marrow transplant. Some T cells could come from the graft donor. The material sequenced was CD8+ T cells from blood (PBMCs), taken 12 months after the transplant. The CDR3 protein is CASSQSDSSSYNEQFF. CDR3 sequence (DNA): TGTGCCAGCAGCCAATCCGACAGTAGCTCCTACAATGAGCAGTTCTTC.